The 10 T cell receptor beta chains listed next were all sequenced from one sample in a study of OX40 agonist ivuxolimab in advanced cancers. Sequenced by immunoSEQ multiplex PCR; TCRdb stores in-frame clones only, minus some. The table lists 75,000 to 100,000 clones, under 90% of them singletons. The sequencing here drew on CD4+ or CD8+ T cells sorted from blood, taken in a trial of the OX40 agonist ivuxolimab. These receptors all come from an adult with an advanced solid tumor such as melanoma, head and neck, liver or kidney cancer.

This clone has just one count. This chain joins TRBV6-5 and TRBJ2-3; 9 nucleotides align to TRBD2. After removal of 4 bases from V and 2 bases from J, the junction contained 4 bases not matched to a gene. This CDR3 contains 15 residues. Looked up from germline, CDR1 is MNHEY and CDR2 is SVGAGI. DNA of the CDR3: TGTGCCAGCAGTTGGGCGGGACTAGCCACAGATACGCAGTATTTT. Protein product: CASSWAGLATDTQYF.

The gene calls are TRBV7-7 and TRBJ2-1; 8 bases match TRBD1. The CDR3 spans 13 residues. Germline trimming cut 6 bases from V and 6 bases from J; bases unmatched to any gene: 4. The germline V gene encodes CDR1 SSHAT and CDR2 FNYEAQ (reference sequence). The CDR3 protein is CASRPTGANEQFF. The CDR3 region has the DNA TGTGCCAGCAGACCGACAGGGGCCAATGAGCAGTTCTTC.

V gene TRBV4-3 combines with J gene TRBJ2-5; D not certain. The CDR3 is made up of 13 amino acids. Germline CDR1 is LGHNA and CDR2 is YSLEER. Trimming shortened V by 4 bases and J by 2 bases, and 8 bases separated the two germline ends. CDR3 in amino acids: CASSRERQETQYF. DNA of the CDR3: TGCGCCAGCAGCCGGGAAAGGCAAGAGACCCAGTACTTC.

This clone has a single count. The chain is built from TRBV9 and TRBJ2-2; 10 bases match TRBD2. This CDR3 has 16 amino acids. V lost 3 bases to trimming and J lost 1 base; unmatched junction nucleotides: 3. Germline assignment: CDR1 SGDLS and CDR2 YYNGEE. The CDR3 reads CASSATSGRNTGELFF. The CDR3 DNA reads as TGTGCCAGCAGCGCGACTAGCGGGCGGAACACCGGGGAGCTGTTTTTT.

The chain links TRBV5-1 to TRBJ1-2; D is unclear. CDR3 length equals 15 residues. The V gene's germline CDR1 is SGHRS and CDR2 YFSETQ. V was clipped by 0 bases and J by 1 base, with 10 bases between them. Written as DNA, the CDR3 is TGCGCCAGCAGCTTGGGTACACAGCATAACTATGGCTACACCTTC. This encodes CASSLGTQHNYGYTF. Full variable domain (missing parts from reference TRBV5-1 and TRBJ1-2): KAGVTQTPRYLIKTRGQQVTLSCSPISGHRSVSWYQQTPGQGLQFLFEYFSETQRNKGNFPGRFSGRQFSNSRSEMNVSTLELGDSALYLCASSLGTQHNYGYTFGSGTRLTVV.

V is TRBV15 and J is TRBJ1-1; weak D call: TRBD1 (5 bases). Germline CDR1 LNHNV, CDR2 YYDKDF (reference sequence). This CDR3 has 13 amino acids. Between the trimmed V and J ends, which lost 0 bases and 10 bases, there was a span of 12 bases. CDR3: CATSREEGRGAFF. The CDR3, as DNA: TGTGCCACCAGCAGAGAGGAAGGGAGGGGAGCTTTCTTT.

A single count supports this clone. V usage is TRBV5-6 and J usage is TRBJ1-3, with D unclear. The CDR3 contains 12 residues. Between the trimmed V and J ends, which lost 2 bases and 8 bases, there was a span of 8 bases. In germline, CDR1 is SGHDT, CDR2 YYEEEE. In DNA, the CDR3 is TGTGCCAGCAGCTTTAAGGGCCACACCATATATTTT. Translation: CASSFKGHTIYF.

CDR3 nucleotides: TGTGCCAGCAGTTTATTACCAGGAAGCTCCTACAATGAGCAGTTCTTC. Residues: CASSLLPGSSYNEQFF. V gene TRBV28 combines with J gene TRBJ2-1; no clear D gene. V gave up 1 base and J gave up 0 bases, with 10 bases separating them. The CDR3 has 16 residues. Germline V gives CDR1 MDHEN, CDR2 SYDVKM.

This chain connects TRBV7-7 to TRBJ2-2; TRBD1 might be the D (6 bases). V lost 3 bases to trimming and J lost 3 bases, with 8 bases between them. CDR1 is SSHAT, CDR2 FNYEAQ, per germline (reference sequence). The CDR3 sequence is 14 residues long. CDR3 coding DNA: TGTGCCAGCAGCTTGGGGGCCTACACCGGGGAGCTGTTTTTT. Its translation is CASSLGAYTGELFF.

This chain joins TRBV7-9 and TRBJ1-6; the D is unclear. Between the trimmed V and J ends, which lost 5 bases and 0 bases, there was a span of 8 bases. CDR1 is SEHNR and CDR2 is FQNEAQ in the germline V gene (reference sequence). This CDR3 region has 15 residues. Written as DNA, the CDR3 is TGTGCCAGCAGCGAACGGAGCTCCTATAATTCACCCCTCCACTTT. Its protein is CASSERSSYNSPLHF.